This T cell receptor (beta chain) came from a study of blood T cell repertoires in COVID-19. Study processing details: It was from reference gene primer amplification that nucleated cell counts were estimated. The data were produced by immunoSEQ multiplex PCR, yet TCRdb's version contains in-frame clones alone and is incomplete. V, J and clone size were drawn from that table, and D and trimming were deduced from the DNA. The sample shows 65,000 or so clones, 80% to 85% of them seen only once. CDR1 SGDLS and CDR2 YYNGEE come from the germline V gene. The CDR3 extends over 15 amino acids. Trimming removed 4 bases from V and 4 bases from J; junction bases left unmatched: 10. Recruited during active infection, patients (from Seattle) were subsequently followed longitudinally.

Sequenced input: peripheral blood. The chain combines TRBV9 with TRBJ1-2; 7 bases align to TRBD1. This receptor was obtained from a man aged 25-45 years with COVID-19, enrolled during active disease. CDR3 sequence (DNA): TGTGCCAGCAGCTTAATGACAGGGTCGGGCTATGGCTACACCTTC. This encodes CASSLMTGSGYGYTF.